The clone carrying this T cell receptor beta chain appeared once. Germline assignment: CDR1 MNHEY and CDR2 SVGAGI. V was trimmed by 5 bases and J by 8 bases, leaving 18 bases between them. The CDR3 is 14 amino acids. These data belong to a study of blood T cell repertoires in COVID-19. Profiling relied on immunoSEQ multiplex PCR, and the TCRdb table lists in-frame clones only, not all of them. This table holds roughly 70,000 clones, 75% to 85% found once. The chain has TRBV6-5 and TRBJ1-2, with D unresolved. This clonotype originated in a man aged 70-80 years who had recovered from COVID-19. The sample taken for sequencing was peripheral blood. For the CDR3, the DNA is TGTGCCAGCAGTCGACGTGGAGTCTATAGGGGCTACACCTTC. Translation gives CASSRRGVYRGYTF.